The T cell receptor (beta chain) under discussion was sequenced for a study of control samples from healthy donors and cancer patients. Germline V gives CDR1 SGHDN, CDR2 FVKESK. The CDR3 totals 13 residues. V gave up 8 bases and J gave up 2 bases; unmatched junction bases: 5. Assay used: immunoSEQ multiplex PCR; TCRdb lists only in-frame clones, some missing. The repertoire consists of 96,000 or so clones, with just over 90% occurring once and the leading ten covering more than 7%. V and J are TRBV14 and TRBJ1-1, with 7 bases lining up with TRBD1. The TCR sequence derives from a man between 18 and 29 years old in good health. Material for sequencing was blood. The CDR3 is CASQTGLNTEAFF. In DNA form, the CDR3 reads TGTGCCAGCCAGACAGGGCTTAACACTGAAGCTTTCTTT.